The sequence of this TCR beta chain was determined in a study of T cells in Graves' hyperthyroidism and ophthalmopathy. In its sample, this clonotype was seen many times. In germline, CDR1 is MNHEY, CDR2 SVGEGT. Deletions cut 2 bases from V and 6 bases from J, with 10 bases between. The CDR3 is 14 amino acids. Amplified regions were TCR beta CDR3 sequences from RNA transcripts. The HTBI set primed first-round TCR CDR3 RT-PCR. TCRdb re-called the multiplex PCR reads through MiXCR, storing one row per CDR3 protein. The repertoire holds roughly 510,000 distinct CDR3 sequences, with roughly 20% as singletons. Calling Graves' hyperthyroidism stable meant ophthalmopathy did not progress within 18 months.

The sequenced sample consisted of blood. The TCR originated in a man aged 18 to 29 with Graves' hyperthyroidism. The rearrangement links TRBV6-2 or TRBV6-3 to TRBJ2-2; D is unresolved. The CDR3 nucleotides are TGTGCCAGCAGTTACCAGTCTGGGCCCGGGGAGCTGTTTTTT. Its protein product is CASSYQSGPGELFF.